This T cell receptor beta chain was observed in a study of PD-1 blockade in classical Hodgkin lymphoma. Study summary: The nivolumab dose that patients received was 3 mg/kg, given intravenously every 2 weeks.

Each of the patients experienced relapse following autologous stem cell transplantation, and their brentuximab vedotin exposure differed. Findings of the study overall: Nivolumab initiation under 1 year post-ASCT meant exclusion. It was among complete responders that baseline diversity resembled that of newly diagnosed patients.

Remarks on this clone: What it binds is unknown.

Method: immunoSEQ multiplex PCR; TCRdb's copy keeps in-frame clones and lacks some. The sample contains 75,000 to 100,000 clones, over 80% of which appear only once. Specimen: peripheral blood mononuclear cells (PBMCs), collected at baseline. The source is a human donor with classical Hodgkin lymphoma.

The DNA of the CDR3 is TGTGCCAGCAGCCCGAGGGGACTCCTGAACACCGGGGAGCTGTTTTTT. Its translation: CASSPRGLLNTGELFF. V gene TRBV9 combines with J gene TRBJ2-2, with D possibly TRBD2 on 6 matching bases. The ends were cut back, 4 bases at V and 1 base at J, with 14 bases in the middle. CDR1 and CDR2 (germline): SGDLS, YYNGEE. CDR3 size: 16 residues. Full variable domain (outside the CDR3, taken from reference TRBV9 and TRBJ2-2): DSGVTQTPKHLITATGQRVTLRCSPRSGDLSVYWYQQSLDQGLQFLIQYYNGEERAKGNILERFSAQQFPDLHSELNLSSLELGDSALYFCASSPRGLLNTGELFFGEGSRLTVL.